The TCR beta chain described here comes from a study of blood T cell repertoires in COVID-19. About the research overall: The samples span acute and convalescent COVID-19 from the United States, Italy and Spain. Sources were T cells, B-cell-depleted T cells, or PBMCs; the material itself was cDNA or gDNA.

The repertoire was sequenced with immunoSEQ multiplex PCR; TCRdb's copy has only in-frame clones and lacks some. Here the sample spans under 400,000 clones, under 90% being singletons. Between the trimmed V and J ends, which lost 5 bases and 8 bases, there was a span of 18 bases. CDR1 is SGHTA and CDR2 is FQGNSA in the germline V gene. This CDR3 has 15 amino acids. The Seattle patients, enrolled during active infection, were followed longitudinally. This sequence was found in a woman aged 25-40 years with COVID-19, enrolled during active disease. Sequenced input: peripheral blood. This sequence joins TRBV7-2 and TRBJ2-2, with a possible D match to TRBD2 (5 bases). CDR3 amino acids: CASSLRVTSHGELFF. The CDR3 region has the DNA TGTGCCAGCAGCCTGAGGGTCACCTCGCATGGGGAGCTGTTTTTT.